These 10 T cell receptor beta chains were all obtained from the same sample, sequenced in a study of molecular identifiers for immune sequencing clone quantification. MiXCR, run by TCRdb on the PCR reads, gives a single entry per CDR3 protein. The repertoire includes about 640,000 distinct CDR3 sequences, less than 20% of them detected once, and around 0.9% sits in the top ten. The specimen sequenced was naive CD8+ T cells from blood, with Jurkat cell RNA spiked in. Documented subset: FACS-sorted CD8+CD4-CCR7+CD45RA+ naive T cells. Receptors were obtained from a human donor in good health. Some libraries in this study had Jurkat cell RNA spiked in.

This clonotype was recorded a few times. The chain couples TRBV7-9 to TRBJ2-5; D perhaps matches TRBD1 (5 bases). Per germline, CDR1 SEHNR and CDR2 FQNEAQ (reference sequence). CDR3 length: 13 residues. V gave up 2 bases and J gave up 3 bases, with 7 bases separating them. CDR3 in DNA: TGTGCCAGCAGCTTAAAAGGGGAAGAGACCCAGTACTTC. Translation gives CASSLKGEETQYF.

This CDR3 reads CASKSTAGQDFSKSEQYF. CDR3 DNA sequence: TGTGCCAGCAAATCCACTGCGGGACAGGATTTTTCGAAATCCGAGCAGTACTTC. The chain is built from TRBV21-1 and TRBJ2-7; TRBD1, as called in the table, went unchecked against the DNA. TRBV21-1 counts as a pseudogene. The length of the CDR3 is 18 residues.

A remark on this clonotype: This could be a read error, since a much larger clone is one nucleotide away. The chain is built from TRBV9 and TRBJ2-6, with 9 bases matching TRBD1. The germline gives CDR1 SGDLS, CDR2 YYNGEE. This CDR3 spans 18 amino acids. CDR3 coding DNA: TGTGCCAGCAGCGACACAGGGGGCTCCCACTCTGGGGCCAGCGTCCTGACTTTC. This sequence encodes CASSDTGGSHSGASVLTF.

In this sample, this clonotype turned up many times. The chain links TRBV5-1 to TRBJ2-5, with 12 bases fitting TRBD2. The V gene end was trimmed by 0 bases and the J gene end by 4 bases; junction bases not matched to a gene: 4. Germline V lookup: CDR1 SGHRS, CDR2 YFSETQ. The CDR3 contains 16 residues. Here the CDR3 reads CASSLGTSGTGETQYF. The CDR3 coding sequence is TGCGCCAGCAGCTTGGGGACTAGCGGGACTGGAGAGACCCAGTACTTC.

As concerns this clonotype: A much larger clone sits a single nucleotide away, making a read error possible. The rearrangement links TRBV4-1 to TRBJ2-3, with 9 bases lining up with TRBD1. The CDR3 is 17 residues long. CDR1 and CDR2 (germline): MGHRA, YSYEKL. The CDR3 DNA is TGCGCCGGCAGCCAAGATGGGACAGGGAAAATGTTTGATACGCAGTATTTT. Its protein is CAGSQDGTGKMFDTQYF.

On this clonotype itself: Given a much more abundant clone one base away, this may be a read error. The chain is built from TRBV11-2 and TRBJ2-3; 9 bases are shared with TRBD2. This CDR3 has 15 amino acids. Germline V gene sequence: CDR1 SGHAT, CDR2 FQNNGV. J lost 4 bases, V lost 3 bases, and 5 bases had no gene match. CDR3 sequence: CASSFSGSAADTQYF. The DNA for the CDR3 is TGTGCCAGCAGCTTTAGCGGGAGCGCCGCAGATACGCAGTATTTT.

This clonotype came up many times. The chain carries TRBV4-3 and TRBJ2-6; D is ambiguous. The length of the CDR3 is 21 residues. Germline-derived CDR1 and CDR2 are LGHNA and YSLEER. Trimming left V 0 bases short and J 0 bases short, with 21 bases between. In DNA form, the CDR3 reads TGCGCCAGCAGCCAAGATAGTGCCCGACCCTACGGTCTCTCTGGGGCCAACGTCCTGACTTTC. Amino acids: CASSQDSARPYGLSGANVLTF.

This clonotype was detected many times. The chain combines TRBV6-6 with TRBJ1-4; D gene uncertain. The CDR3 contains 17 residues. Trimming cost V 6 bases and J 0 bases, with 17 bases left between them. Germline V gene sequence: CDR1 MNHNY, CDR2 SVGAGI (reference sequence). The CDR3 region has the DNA TGTGCCAGCAGAGTGGTCAGAAATAAGGCAACTAATGAAAAACTGTTTTTT. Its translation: CASRVVRNKATNEKLFF.

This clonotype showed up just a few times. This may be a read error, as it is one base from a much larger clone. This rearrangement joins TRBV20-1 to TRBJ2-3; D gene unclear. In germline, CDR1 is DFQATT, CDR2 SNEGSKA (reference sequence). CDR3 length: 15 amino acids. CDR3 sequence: CSASPSESDWDTRYF. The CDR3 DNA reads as TGCAGTGCTAGCCCCTCTGAATCCGATTGGGATACGCGGTATTTT.

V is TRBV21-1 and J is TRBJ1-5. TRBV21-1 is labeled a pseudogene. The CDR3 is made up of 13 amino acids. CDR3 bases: TGTGCCAGCCCACACGCTAGCAATCAGCCCCAGCATTTT. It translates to CASPHASNQPQHF.